This TCR beta chain was recovered during a study of blood T cells in healthy people across ages. This CDR3 has 13 residues. Per the germline V gene, CDR1 is LGHNA and CDR2 is YSLEER. A few counts support this clonotype. It was with a sample-barcoded 5' primer and a J-beta primer mix that a second PCR of roughly 7 to 12 cycles was run. TCRdb reprocessed the 5' RACE reads with MiXCR, giving one entry per CDR3 protein. The sample yields hundreds of thousands of distinct CDR3 sequences, roughly 50% seen once. V and J are TRBV4-3 and TRBJ2-4; D may be TRBD1 (5 bases). The J call is doubtful: the DNA matches TRBJ2-7 better. Sequences were obtained from blood. The TCR originated in a woman aged 60 to 75 in good health. The CDR3 DNA is TGCGCCAGCAGCCAAGAACACAGGTACGAGCAGTACTTC. Translated: CASSQEHRYEQYF.